Here is one TCR beta chain with its context. These data come from a study of control samples from healthy donors and cancer patients. Produced via immunoSEQ multiplex PCR; TCRdb's table is partial and in-frame only. The sample has approximately 150,000 clones, 89% seen once. V gave up 4 bases and J gave up 2 bases, with 20 bases separating them. Germline values: CDR1 SGHTS, CDR2 YDEGEE. CDR3 size: 17 residues. J is TRBJ2-3 and V is TRBV5-8; D might be TRBD1 (6 bases). The sample comprised blood. The receptor was isolated from a man aged 25-40 years in good health. This chain's CDR3 is CASSPVGAGGYTDTQYF. The CDR3 nucleotides read TGTGCCAGCAGCCCCGTGGGGGCAGGCGGATACACAGATACGCAGTATTTT.